These T cell receptor beta chains were read from a single sample in a study of cytomegalovirus exposure and HLA in healthy donors. Data came from immunoSEQ multiplex PCR; TCRdb stores just in-frame clones and leaves some out. Of around 100,000 clones in the sample, 60% to 80% are singletons; the top ten hold 19%. Specimen: PBMCs. The source of these receptors is a woman aged 55-75 years in good health and CMV-seropositive. CDR3s include the opening cysteine and the closing phenylalanine or tryptophan. Fields, in order: CDR3 DNA, CDR3 protein, J gene, D gene, clone size, V gene. D genes are given only for firm matches. Not every row has a clone size; where given, it reads once, few, many or a size class.

CDR3nt: TGTGCCAGCAGCGTAGGAACTAGCGGAAACACCGGGGAGCTGTTTTTT; CDR3aa: CASSVGTSGNTGELFF; j_gene: TRBJ2-2; d_gene: TRBD2; abundance: .; v_gene: TRBV9
CDR3nt: TGTGCCAGCAGTCCAAACAGGTGGAGGGGCTACGAGCAGTACTTC; CDR3aa: CASSPNRWRGYEQYF; j_gene: TRBJ2-7; d_gene: .; abundance: .; v_gene: TRBV27
CDR3nt: TGTGCCAGCAGCTTAGGGGGACTGCGCGGGGAAGCTTTCTTT; CDR3aa: CASSLGGLRGEAFF; j_gene: TRBJ1-1; d_gene: .; abundance: .; v_gene: TRBV7-6
CDR3nt: TGTGCCAGCAGCCAAGGAAAAGACAGCGCCTACACCTTC; CDR3aa: CASSQGKDSAYTF; j_gene: TRBJ1-2; d_gene: .; abundance: few; v_gene: TRBV4-2
CDR3nt: TGTGCCAGCAGCTTCCTACTAGCGGGAGCAGATGTCTCCTACAATGAGCAGTTCTTC; CDR3aa: CASSFLLAGADVSYNEQFF; j_gene: TRBJ2-1; d_gene: TRBD2; abundance: .; v_gene: TRBV7-3
CDR3nt: TGTGCCAGCAGCCCAAGGGGGGGCTTCTACAATGAGCAGTTCTTC; CDR3aa: CASSPRGGFYNEQFF; j_gene: TRBJ2-1; d_gene: .; abundance: .; v_gene: TRBV7-3
CDR3nt: TGTGCCAGCTCACAGGGACTGACGGGAGAGACCCAGTACTTC; CDR3aa: CASSQGLTGETQYF; j_gene: TRBJ2-5; d_gene: .; abundance: .; v_gene: TRBV18
CDR3nt: TGCGCCAGCAGCCAAACGACAGGGCCCTATAATTCACCCCTCCACTTT; CDR3aa: CASSQTTGPYNSPLHF; j_gene: TRBJ1-6; d_gene: TRBD1; abundance: .; v_gene: TRBV4-1
CDR3nt: TGTGCCAGCAGGCCAACAGTGGATAATGAAAAACTGTTTTTT; CDR3aa: CASRPTVDNEKLFF; j_gene: TRBJ1-4; d_gene: .; abundance: few; v_gene: TRBV6-5
CDR3nt: TGTGCCAGCAGCGTACAGGGGGCCGATTCACCCCTCCACTTT; CDR3aa: CASSVQGADSPLHF; j_gene: TRBJ1-6; d_gene: TRBD1; abundance: .; v_gene: TRBV9
CDR3nt: TGTGCCAGCAGCTTTCAGGGTAGCACAGATACGCAGTATTTT; CDR3aa: CASSFQGSTDTQYF; j_gene: TRBJ2-3; d_gene: .; abundance: .; v_gene: TRBV7-6
CDR3nt: TGTGCCAGCGCGCTTTCCGGGACAGCGGTGGAAAAACTGTTTTTT; CDR3aa: CASALSGTAVEKLFF; j_gene: TRBJ1-4; d_gene: TRBD1; abundance: few; v_gene: TRBV27
CDR3nt: TGTGCCAGCAGTCCTCTTCAGGACAGGGACCTAAACTTC; CDR3aa: CASSPLQDRDLNF; j_gene: TRBJ1-2; d_gene: TRBD1; abundance: few; v_gene: TRBV28
CDR3nt: TGTGCCAGCAGTTCCTCGGGGGGACAGGGATACAATGAGCAGTTCTTC; CDR3aa: CASSSSGGQGYNEQFF; j_gene: TRBJ2-1; d_gene: TRBD1; abundance: .; v_gene: TRBV28
CDR3nt: TGTGCCAGCAGTTTCACCCTAGCGGGACTCTCCTACGAGCAGTACTTC; CDR3aa: CASSFTLAGLSYEQYF; j_gene: TRBJ2-7; d_gene: TRBD2; abundance: .; v_gene: TRBV28
CDR3nt: TGTGCCAGCACCCCGTCGGGACTGATCCGTACCCGCTACGAGCAGTACTTC; CDR3aa: CASTPSGLIRTRYEQYF; j_gene: TRBJ2-7; d_gene: .; abundance: .; v_gene: TRBV28
CDR3nt: TGTGCCACCGCAACAGGGGGGGACACCGGGGAGCTGTTTTTT; CDR3aa: CATATGGDTGELFF; j_gene: TRBJ2-2; d_gene: .; abundance: .; v_gene: TRBV10-3
CDR3nt: TGCGCCAGCAGACTAGAGGGGACAGGGGGCGCGACGAATGAGCAGTTCTTC; CDR3aa: CASRLEGTGGATNEQFF; j_gene: TRBJ2-1; d_gene: TRBD1; abundance: .; v_gene: TRBV4-1
CDR3nt: TGTGCCAGCACCGCTAGCGGGATTCGGGGTGAAAAACTGTTTTTT; CDR3aa: CASTASGIRGEKLFF; j_gene: TRBJ1-4; d_gene: .; abundance: once; v_gene: TRBV28
CDR3nt: TGTGCCAGCAGCCGAGACGTCTTTCGGGAGTCGGGCACAGATACGCAGTATTTT; CDR3aa: CASSRDVFRESGTDTQYF; j_gene: TRBJ2-3; d_gene: .; abundance: .; v_gene: TRBV7-2
CDR3nt: TGTGCTAGTGGTTTAGGACTAGCGGGAGTAAGCGGAGAGACCCAGTACTTC; CDR3aa: CASGLGLAGVSGETQYF; j_gene: TRBJ2-5; d_gene: TRBD2; abundance: .; v_gene: TRBV12-5
CDR3nt: TGCAGCGTTTCGAGAGCTGACAGGGCCAGCGGCTACACCTTC; CDR3aa: CSVSRADRASGYTF; j_gene: TRBJ1-2; d_gene: TRBD1; abundance: once; v_gene: TRBV29-1
CDR3nt: TGTGCCACGCTAGCGGGAGATACGCAGTATTTT; CDR3aa: CATLAGDTQYF; j_gene: TRBJ2-3; d_gene: TRBD2; abundance: .; v_gene: TRBV19
CDR3nt: TGTGCCAGCAGTTTAATGTGGGGAGACACAGATACGCAGTATTTT; CDR3aa: CASSLMWGDTDTQYF; j_gene: TRBJ2-3; d_gene: .; abundance: .; v_gene: TRBV28
CDR3nt: TGTGCCAGCTCACCGTCAGTCCTGTCTGGTCAGCCCCAGCATTTT; CDR3aa: CASSPSVLSGQPQHF; j_gene: TRBJ1-5; d_gene: .; abundance: .; v_gene: TRBV18
CDR3nt: TGTGCCAGCAGCCCCTCCGGGTCTAACTATGGCTACACCTTC; CDR3aa: CASSPSGSNYGYTF; j_gene: TRBJ1-2; d_gene: .; abundance: .; v_gene: TRBV9
CDR3nt: TGCGCCAGCAGCCCCCGGGGGGACTCACCCCTCCACTTT; CDR3aa: CASSPRGDSPLHF; j_gene: TRBJ1-6; d_gene: .; abundance: .; v_gene: TRBV4-1
CDR3nt: TGTGCCAGCTCAATGGGGCGGCGAGCAAATCAGCCCCAGCATTTT; CDR3aa: CASSMGRRANQPQHF; j_gene: TRBJ1-5; d_gene: .; abundance: .; v_gene: TRBV18
CDR3nt: TGTGCCAGCTCAGTAAACAGGCCCGCGATGAACACTGAAGCTTTCTTT; CDR3aa: CASSVNRPAMNTEAFF; j_gene: TRBJ1-1; d_gene: .; abundance: .; v_gene: TRBV18
CDR3nt: TGCGCCAGCAGCTGGGACAGGGTTGAGACCCAGTACTTC; CDR3aa: CASSWDRVETQYF; j_gene: TRBJ2-5; d_gene: TRBD1; abundance: .; v_gene: TRBV5-1
CDR3nt: TGTGCCAGCAGCCTTGGGACAGGAGATTACAATGAGCAGTTCTTC; CDR3aa: CASSLGTGDYNEQFF; j_gene: TRBJ2-1; d_gene: TRBD1; abundance: .; v_gene: TRBV7-9
CDR3nt: TGTGCCAGCAGCCCAGGACAGGGGAGCTCACCCCTCCACTTT; CDR3aa: CASSPGQGSSPLHF; j_gene: TRBJ1-6; d_gene: TRBD1; abundance: .; v_gene: TRBV7-3
CDR3nt: TGTGCCTGGAGGGGTGGGGCATACGAGCAGTACTTC; CDR3aa: CAWRGGAYEQYF; j_gene: TRBJ2-7; d_gene: .; abundance: .; v_gene: TRBV30
CDR3nt: TGTGCCAGCAGGACCCGACAGGGGGCTGGCGGCTACACCTTC; CDR3aa: CASRTRQGAGGYTF; j_gene: TRBJ1-2; d_gene: TRBD1; abundance: .; v_gene: TRBV2
CDR3nt: TGCAGCGTTGCCGGGACAGAGAACACTGAAGCTTTCTTT; CDR3aa: CSVAGTENTEAFF; j_gene: TRBJ1-1; d_gene: TRBD1; abundance: .; v_gene: TRBV29-1
CDR3nt: TGTGCCAGCAGCTTAGGGAGCGGAACCTACAATGAGCAGTTCTTC; CDR3aa: CASSLGSGTYNEQFF; j_gene: TRBJ2-1; d_gene: .; abundance: .; v_gene: TRBV7-9
CDR3nt: TGTGCCAGCAGCTTGGGACAGGGGGCCTACAATGAGCAGTTCTTC; CDR3aa: CASSLGQGAYNEQFF; j_gene: TRBJ2-1; d_gene: TRBD1; abundance: .; v_gene: TRBV5-4
CDR3nt: TGTGCCAGCAGTACAGGACTAGCGCCCTACGAGCAGTACTTC; CDR3aa: CASSTGLAPYEQYF; j_gene: TRBJ2-7; d_gene: TRBD2; abundance: .; v_gene: TRBV6-1
CDR3nt: TGTGCCAGCAGCTCTAGCGGGAGACGCTCCTACAATGAGCAGTTCTTC; CDR3aa: CASSSSGRRSYNEQFF; j_gene: TRBJ2-1; d_gene: TRBD2; abundance: .; v_gene: TRBV27
CDR3nt: TGTGCCAGCTCATCGGGACAGGGCAGAAACACCATATATTTT; CDR3aa: CASSSGQGRNTIYF; j_gene: TRBJ1-3; d_gene: TRBD1; abundance: .; v_gene: TRBV18
CDR3nt: TGCGCCAGCAGCCAAGAGAGACTTACCTACAATGAGCAGTTCTTC; CDR3aa: CASSQERLTYNEQFF; j_gene: TRBJ2-1; d_gene: .; abundance: few; v_gene: TRBV4-1
CDR3nt: TGTGCCAGCTGGGGGCGAGGAAGCACTGAAGCTTTCTTT; CDR3aa: CASWGRGSTEAFF; j_gene: TRBJ1-1; d_gene: .; abundance: .; v_gene: TRBV6-1
CDR3nt: TGTGCCAGCAGTCTGGGACAGGTCAATGAGCAGTTCTTC; CDR3aa: CASSLGQVNEQFF; j_gene: TRBJ2-1; d_gene: TRBD1; abundance: .; v_gene: TRBV6-1
CDR3nt: TGTGCCAGCTCACCACTCGGCCGGGACACTGGGGCCAACGTCCTGACTTTC; CDR3aa: CASSPLGRDTGANVLTF; j_gene: TRBJ2-6; d_gene: .; abundance: few; v_gene: TRBV18
CDR3nt: TGTGCCTGGACTTATACAGGGGGGAATGAGCAGTTCTTC; CDR3aa: CAWTYTGGNEQFF; j_gene: TRBJ2-1; d_gene: TRBD1; abundance: .; v_gene: TRBV30